These T cell receptor beta chains were read from a single sample in a study of Graves' ophthalmopathy and Graves' hyperthyroidism. TCRdb re-analysed the multiplex PCR reads in MiXCR, keeping a single row per CDR3 protein. This table holds 1 million to 1.3 million distinct CDR3 sequences, about 36% found once. The source material was peripheral blood or thyroid tissue (not recorded which). These receptors all come from an adult man with Graves' hyperthyroidism. The CDR3 runs from the conserved cysteine through the conserved F or W. The D gene is left open where the match is weak. Where a row states a size, it is once, few, many or the class of an expanded clone; other rows omit it.

d_call: -; clone_size: -; j_call: TRBJ1-1; v_call: TRBV7-2; cdr3_aa: CASNWSRDGMDNTEAFF; cdr3_nt: TGTGCCAGCAACTGGTCCCGGGACGGCATGGACAACACTGAAGCTTTCTTT
d_call: TRBD1; clone_size: many; j_call: TRBJ1-2; v_call: TRBV27; cdr3_aa: CASSFTGGAGYTF; cdr3_nt: TGTGCCAGCAGTTTTACAGGGGGCGCGGGCTACACCTTC
d_call: -; clone_size: many; j_call: TRBJ1-3; v_call: TRBV9; cdr3_aa: CASSPTLSGNTIYF; cdr3_nt: TGTGCCAGCAGCCCGACGCTCTCTGGAAACACCATATATTTT
d_call: TRBD1; clone_size: few; j_call: TRBJ1-1; v_call: TRBV7-9; cdr3_aa: CASSTYRGGNEDTEAFF; cdr3_nt: TGTGCCAGCAGCACCTACAGGGGGGGAAACGAAGACACTGAAGCTTTCTTT
d_call: -; clone_size: many; j_call: TRBJ2-2; v_call: TRBV9; cdr3_aa: CASSVAANTGELFF; cdr3_nt: TGTGCCAGCAGCGTAGCCGCGAACACCGGGGAGCTGTTTTTT
d_call: -; clone_size: many; j_call: TRBJ1-2; v_call: TRBV12-3/TRBV12-4; cdr3_aa: CAVTPLDYGYTF; cdr3_nt: TGTGCCGTTACGCCGCTGGACTATGGCTACACCTTC
d_call: TRBD1; clone_size: many; j_call: TRBJ1-4; v_call: TRBV11-2; cdr3_aa: CASSLDRGANEKLFF; cdr3_nt: TGTGCCAGCAGCTTAGACAGGGGGGCGAATGAAAAACTGTTTTTT
d_call: -; clone_size: few; j_call: TRBJ2-7; v_call: TRBV6-5; cdr3_aa: CASSLTGSQGYEQYF; cdr3_nt: TGTGCCAGCAGTCTTACAGGGAGTCAGGGATACGAGCAGTACTTC
d_call: -; clone_size: once; j_call: TRBJ1-1; v_call: TRBV18; cdr3_aa: CASSPGGVAEAFF; cdr3_nt: TGTGCCAGCTCACCGGGGGGGGTAGCTGAAGCTTTCTTT
d_call: TRBD1; clone_size: -; j_call: TRBJ1-2; v_call: TRBV7-9; cdr3_aa: CASSPDRVVSGNTF; cdr3_nt: TGTGCCAGCAGCCCGGACAGGGTGGTCTCTGGAAACACCTTC
d_call: TRBD1; clone_size: many; j_call: TRBJ1-1; v_call: TRBV11-2; cdr3_aa: CASSLGTGGTNTEAFF; cdr3_nt: TGTGCCAGCAGCCTTGGGACAGGGGGCACGAACACTGAAGCTTTCTTT
d_call: TRBD1; clone_size: many; j_call: TRBJ2-5; v_call: TRBV10-3; cdr3_aa: CAISEGRGQETQYF; cdr3_nt: TGTGCCATCAGTGAAGGCAGGGGGCAAGAGACCCAGTACTTC
d_call: -; clone_size: many; j_call: TRBJ1-1; v_call: TRBV7-3; cdr3_aa: CASSRDGGTEAFF; cdr3_nt: TGTGCCAGCAGCCGGGACGGCGGCACTGAAGCTTTCTTT
d_call: -; clone_size: -; j_call: TRBJ1-5; v_call: TRBV5-1; cdr3_aa: CASSGAGTSGETQHF; cdr3_nt: TGCGCCAGCAGCGGAGCCGGGACTAGCGGGGAGACCCAGCATTTT
d_call: -; clone_size: many; j_call: TRBJ2-2; v_call: TRBV10-2; cdr3_aa: CATSDSPTGTGELFF; cdr3_nt: TGCGCCACCTCAGACAGTCCTACGGGCACCGGGGAGCTGTTTTTT
d_call: -; clone_size: -; j_call: TRBJ1-6; v_call: TRBV20-1; cdr3_aa: CSALGLGVSSYNSPLHF; cdr3_nt: TGCAGTGCTTTAGGCTTGGGGGTCAGCTCCTATAATTCACCCCTCCACTTT
d_call: -; clone_size: -; j_call: TRBJ2-3; v_call: TRBV5-4; cdr3_aa: CASRAGLSTDTQYF; cdr3_nt: TGTGCCAGCCGGGCGGGGCTTAGCACAGATACGCAGTATTTT
d_call: -; clone_size: many; j_call: TRBJ1-2; v_call: TRBV7-9; cdr3_aa: CASSRGPDVGLYGYTF; cdr3_nt: TGTGCCAGCAGCCGGGGGCCGGACGTAGGACTCTATGGCTACACCTTC
d_call: -; clone_size: -; j_call: TRBJ1-6; v_call: TRBV9; cdr3_aa: CASSPGTYNLPLHF; cdr3_nt: TGTGCCAGCAGCCCCGGGACCTATAATTTACCCCTCCACTTT
d_call: -; clone_size: -; j_call: TRBJ1-5; v_call: TRBV28; cdr3_aa: CASRYRGKPQHF; cdr3_nt: TGTGCCAGCAGGTACCGAGGGAAGCCCCAGCATTTT
d_call: -; clone_size: -; j_call: TRBJ2-2; v_call: TRBV7-9; cdr3_aa: CASSLRTRTGELFF; cdr3_nt: TGTGCCAGCAGCTTAAGGACACGCACCGGGGAGCTGTTTTTT
d_call: TRBD1; clone_size: -; j_call: TRBJ2-7; v_call: TRBV7-2; cdr3_aa: CASSLTDGQEYEQYF; cdr3_nt: TGTGCCAGCAGCTTAACCGACGGACAGGAGTACGAGCAGTACTTC
d_call: -; clone_size: many; j_call: TRBJ2-7; v_call: TRBV20-1; cdr3_aa: CSARTTQSYEQYF; cdr3_nt: TGCAGTGCTAGAACAACACAATCCTACGAGCAGTACTTC
d_call: -; clone_size: few; j_call: TRBJ1-4; v_call: TRBV29-1; cdr3_aa: CSVEDQRDATNEKLFF; cdr3_nt: TGCAGCGTTGAAGATCAGAGGGATGCAACTAATGAAAAACTGTTTTTT
d_call: TRBD1; clone_size: -; j_call: TRBJ1-2; v_call: TRBV12-3/TRBV12-4; cdr3_aa: CASRSSTGTYGCTF; cdr3_nt: TGTGCCAGCAGATCTTCGACAGGGACCTATGGCTGCACCTTC
d_call: -; clone_size: many; j_call: TRBJ2-5; v_call: TRBV15; cdr3_aa: CATSTFLQQETQYF; cdr3_nt: TGTGCCACCAGCACCTTTCTACAACAAGAGACCCAGTACTTC
d_call: -; clone_size: few; j_call: TRBJ2-7; v_call: TRBV20-1; cdr3_aa: CSAHLRGDSYEQYF; cdr3_nt: TGCAGTGCACACCTTCGAGGGGACTCCTACGAGCAGTACTTC
d_call: TRBD1; clone_size: many; j_call: TRBJ1-5; v_call: TRBV27; cdr3_aa: CASSLRQGYQPQHF; cdr3_nt: TGTGCCAGCAGTTTAAGACAGGGCTACCAGCCCCAGCATTTT
d_call: -; clone_size: many; j_call: TRBJ1-1; v_call: TRBV10-3; cdr3_aa: CAISERTTDTEAFF; cdr3_nt: TGTGCCATCAGTGAAAGGACCACCGACACTGAAGCTTTCTTT